The T cell receptor (beta chain) described here comes from a study of beta chain features in type 1 diabetes. Study context: Patient and healthy donor groups were alike in age, gender and cell yields. The study, taken as a whole, reports: Shortening of TCRB CDR3s, moderate but significant, appeared in all four CD4+ subsets of Type 1 diabetes patients.

In this sample, this clone turned up a few times. No antigen is known for it. Sequenced material consisted of expressed TCRB transcripts (all of the isolated RNA was reverse transcribed). Assay: immunoSEQ multiplex PCR; the TCRdb copy retains only in-frame clones and omits some. The sample consists of 600,000 to 700,000 clones, around 12% of them appearing once. The specimen sequenced was naive CD4+ T cells from blood. The receptor was isolated from a man aged 25 to 40 with type 1 diabetes.

The CDR3 reads CASSLGAYNEQFF. DNA for the CDR3: TGTGCCAGCAGCTTGGGGGCATACAATGAGCAGTTCTTC. This chain connects TRBV11-2 to TRBJ2-1; weak D call: TRBD1 (6 bases). Trimming took 3 bases from V and 4 from J, leaving 7 bases between them. Per the germline V gene, CDR1 is SGHAT and CDR2 is FQNNGV. The CDR3 sequence is 13 residues long. The variable domain in full, completed from reference TRBV11-2 and TRBJ2-1, reads EAGVAQSPRYKIIEKRQSVAFWCNPISGHATLYWYQQILGQGPKLLIQFQNNGVVDDSQLPKDRFSAERLKGVDSTLKIQPAKLEDSAVYLCASSLGAYNEQFFGPGTRLTVL.